What follows describes a single T cell receptor beta chain. This specimen comes from a study of CD8 T cells in Susac syndrome. There are 12 residues in the CDR3. Germline V gives CDR1 MDHEN, CDR2 SYDVKM. RNA, at roughly 0.5 to 1 ug, was reverse transcribed with random hexamers. MiXCR, run by TCRdb on the immunoSEQ multiplex PCR reads, gives a single entry per CDR3 protein. This sample has approximately 160,000 distinct CDR3 sequences; about 93% occur once, and the top ten carry around 0.13%. The receptor was derived from a human donor in good health. V usage is TRBV28 and J usage is TRBJ2-7, with unresolved D. Material for sequencing was CD4+ T cells from PBMCs. The CDR3 spells CAWAVNSYEQYF. As DNA, the CDR3 is TGTGCTTGGGCTGTAAACTCCTACGAGCAGTACTTC.